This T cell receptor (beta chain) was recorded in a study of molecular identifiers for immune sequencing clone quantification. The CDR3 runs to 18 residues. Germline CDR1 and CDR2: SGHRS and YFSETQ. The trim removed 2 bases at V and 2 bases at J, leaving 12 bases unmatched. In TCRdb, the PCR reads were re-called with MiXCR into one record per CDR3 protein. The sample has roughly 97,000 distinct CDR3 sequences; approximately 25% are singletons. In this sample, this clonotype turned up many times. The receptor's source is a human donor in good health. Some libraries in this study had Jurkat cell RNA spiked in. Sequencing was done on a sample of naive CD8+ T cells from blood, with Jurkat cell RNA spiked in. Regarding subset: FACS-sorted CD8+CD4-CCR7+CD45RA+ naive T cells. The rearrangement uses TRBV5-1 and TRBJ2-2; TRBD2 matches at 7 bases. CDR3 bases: TGCGCCAGCAGCTTTACTGCGGGAGTTCCCCAAAACACCGGGGAGCTGTTTTTT. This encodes CASSFTAGVPQNTGELFF.